The subject of this entry is one T cell receptor beta chain. This clone was seen a few times. Its antigen is still unknown. One base away there is no much larger clone; base qualities are not given. From the cysteine through the phenylalanine, the CDR3 covers 14 amino acids. Only CDR3 DNA is held: 42 bases, read in frame from base 1. V loses 0 bases of germline sequence and J loses 6 bases, and the interval between the two ends is 11 bases. CDR1 and CDR2 (LGHNA, YSLEER) derive from the germline V gene. These data come from a study of blood T cell repertoires in COVID-19 (dated by TCRdb to 2020 to 2021). Describing the broader study: Collaborator samples came from the United States, Italy and Spain and covered acute and convalescent phases of COVID-19. The dataset comprised deeply sampled blood TCRbeta repertoires from subjects exposed to, actively infected with, or recovered from COVID-19. Where HLA class I and class II types were available, the types were taken from metadata supplied by the sample provider, not from assay-based typing. The repertoires were made available in a free public database intended to serve as a resource for research on the immune response to SARS-CoV-2. Nearly every sample came with metadata listing a de-identified subject ID, COVID-19 status, age in years and sex. Samples came from the ongoing ImmuneRACE study (first 160 participants) plus 1,254 subjects from 6 global collaborators. The material from the prospective study consisted of cDNA or gDNA derived from T cells, B-cell-depleted T cells, or PBMCs. Points the paper makes about the study in general: The quantity of clinical and demographic metadata differed by source and by participant and was supplied without curation.

The immunoSEQ Assay, a bias-controlled multiplex PCR, was used to amplify TCRbeta CDR3 regions from genomic DNA. The source study handled its data this way. Within the assay, amplification of reference gene primers was used to estimate how many nucleated cells each sample contained. To quantify the absolute abundance of each unique TCRbeta CDR3 rearrangement, sequence reads were collapsed and filtered. For each sample, productive Simpson clonality was calculated by taking the square root of Simpson's diversity index across productive rearrangements. TCRdb stores this immuneACCESS table with in-frame sequences only. Part of the clones is absent; in the studies checked, under half of the shortfall reflects unresolved V genes, and no reason is known for the rest. Clone size and V and J calls were adopted from that table, with D and trimming inferred from the DNA. A total of 200,000 or so clones appear in this sample, roughly 80% of them only once. 15% to 20% of the sample is in the top ten clones.

Each collaborating institution followed its own protocols to collect whole blood in K2EDTA tubes. For TCRbeta analysis, collaborator samples were shipped as frozen whole blood, as isolated PBMCs, or as DNA extracted from either sample type. The specimen was peripheral blood. This receptor was taken from a man aged 60 to 69 with active or convalescent COVID-19. The V and J segments used are TRBV4-3 and TRBJ1-2; too little of a D gene remains to name it. In nucleotide form, the sequence is TGCGCCAGCAGCCAAGAATACCCAGGTCATGGCTACACCTTC. Its protein product is CASSQEYPGHGYTF.